This T cell receptor beta chain was captured by sequencing in a study of cytomegalovirus exposure and HLA in healthy donors. Points from the study as a whole: TCR beta V segments were, for the most part, productive about 87% or about 30% of the time in an earlier analysis.

Donors in the study were healthy people who gave bone marrow. 60 Vbeta and 13 Jbeta primers were used in PCR. Profiled with immunoSEQ multiplex PCR; TCRdb holds only in-frame clones, not every one. The data contain under 200,000 clones, roughly 77% of them seen just once; the ten biggest clones take up about 7.6%. About this clone: Its antigen is not identified.

This clonotype originated in a woman aged 40 to 50 in good health and CMV-seropositive. Sequencing was done on a sample of PBMCs.

CDR3 sequence (DNA): TGCAGCGTTGAGACTAGCGGGAGTGATACGCAGTATTTT. Its protein is CSVETSGSDTQYF. The rearrangement uses TRBV29-1 and TRBJ2-3, with TRBD2 identical over 12 bases. The germline V gene has CDR1 SQVTM and CDR2 ANQGSEA. With V trimmed by 3 bases and J by 6 bases, 1 base remained unmatched. The CDR3 consists of 13 residues.